These 5 T cell receptor beta chains came from one sample sequenced in a study of T cells in Graves' hyperthyroidism and ophthalmopathy. Researchers took RNA transcripts and amplified the TCR beta CDR3 regions from them. RT-PCR in the first round (using the HTBI primer set) targeted the TCR CDR3. TCRdb itself ran the multiplex PCR reads through MiXCR, one entry per CDR3 protein. The data hold 300,000 to 400,000 distinct CDR3 sequences, with approximately 13% observed a single time. The material sequenced was blood. These TCRs come from a woman aged 18 to 35 with Graves' hyperthyroidism.

This clonotype occurred many times. The CDR3 region is CASSFSGAYNEQFF. CDR3 in DNA: TGTGCCAGCAGCTTCAGCGGCGCCTACAATGAGCAGTTCTTC. The chain carries TRBV7-2 and TRBJ2-1, with D perhaps matching TRBD2 (5 bases). Trimming pared 3 bases from V and 2 bases from J, leaving 8 bases between. The CDR3 is made up of 14 amino acids. Germline assignment: CDR1 SGHTA and CDR2 FQGNSA.

Ten or more counts support this clonotype. The chain has TRBV7-9 and TRBJ2-5; D possibly matches TRBD1 or TRBD2 (6 bases each). With 1 base removed from V and 5 bases from J, the gap between germline ends came to 11 bases. The CDR3 consists of 14 residues. Per germline, CDR1 SEHNR and CDR2 FQNEAQ (reference sequence). The CDR3 sequence is CASSLGGARETQYF. CDR3 nucleotide sequence: TGTGCCAGCAGCTTAGGGGGGGCCAGGGAGACCCAGTACTTC.

This clonotype was observed many times. This chain links TRBV6-1 with TRBJ1-1; the D gene is possibly TRBD1 (6 bases). With 0 bases removed from V and 5 bases from J, the gap between germline ends came to 13 bases. The V gene's germline CDR1 is MNHNS and CDR2 SASEGT. This CDR3 contains 15 residues. The CDR3 DNA follows: TGTGCCAGCAGTGAAGCCGGCAGGGGAGAGACTGAAGCTTTCTTT. Amino acid sequence: CASSEAGRGETEAFF.

The chain carries TRBV2 and TRBJ2-3; no definite D call. Germline values: CDR1 SNHLY, CDR2 FYNNEI. The V gene lost 2 bases and the J gene lost 5 bases, with 8 bases spanning the gap. The CDR3 extends over 13 amino acids. In nucleotides, the CDR3 is TGTGCCAGCAGTGAAAGCTGGGGAGATACGCAGTATTTT. It translates to CASSESWGDTQYF.

This clonotype came up many times. The gene calls are TRBV7-8 and TRBJ1-6, with D maybe TRBD1 (5 bases). V was trimmed by 6 bases and J by 0 bases, leaving 15 bases between them. Germline V CDR1 and CDR2: SGHVS, FQNEAQ. The CDR3 totals 17 residues. The CDR3 loop reads CASSQNGGTSYNSPLHF. As DNA, the CDR3 is TGTGCCAGCAGTCAAAATGGGGGTACCTCCTATAATTCACCCCTCCACTTT.